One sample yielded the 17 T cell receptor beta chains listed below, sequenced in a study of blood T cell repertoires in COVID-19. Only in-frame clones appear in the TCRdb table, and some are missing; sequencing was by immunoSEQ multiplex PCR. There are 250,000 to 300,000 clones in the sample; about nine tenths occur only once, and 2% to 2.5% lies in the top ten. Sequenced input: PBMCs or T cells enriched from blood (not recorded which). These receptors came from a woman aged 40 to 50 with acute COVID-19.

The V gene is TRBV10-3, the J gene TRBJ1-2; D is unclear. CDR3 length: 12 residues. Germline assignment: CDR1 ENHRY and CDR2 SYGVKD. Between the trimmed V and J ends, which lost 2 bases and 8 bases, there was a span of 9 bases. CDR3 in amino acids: CAISEQEFGYTF. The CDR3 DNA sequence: TGTGCCATCAGTGAGCAGGAATTCGGCTACACCTTC.

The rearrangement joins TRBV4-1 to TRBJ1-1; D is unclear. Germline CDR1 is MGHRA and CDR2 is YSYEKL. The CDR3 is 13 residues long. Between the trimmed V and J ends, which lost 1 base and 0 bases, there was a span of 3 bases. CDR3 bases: TGCGCCAGCAGCCAAGTCTTGAACACTGAAGCTTTCTTT. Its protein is CASSQVLNTEAFF.

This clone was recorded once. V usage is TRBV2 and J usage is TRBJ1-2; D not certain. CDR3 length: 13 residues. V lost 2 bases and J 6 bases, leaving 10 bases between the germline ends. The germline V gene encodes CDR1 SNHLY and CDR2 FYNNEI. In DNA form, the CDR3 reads TGTGCCAGCAGTGAATCGGACTTGCATGGCTACACCTTC. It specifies CASSESDLHGYTF.

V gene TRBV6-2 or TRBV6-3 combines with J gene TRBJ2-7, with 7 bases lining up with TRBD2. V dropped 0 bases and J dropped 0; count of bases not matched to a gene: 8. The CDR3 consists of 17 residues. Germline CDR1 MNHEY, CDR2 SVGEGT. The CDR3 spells CASSYSLADLLSYEQYF. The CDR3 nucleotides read TGTGCCAGCAGTTACTCGCTAGCGGACCTACTCTCCTACGAGCAGTACTTC.

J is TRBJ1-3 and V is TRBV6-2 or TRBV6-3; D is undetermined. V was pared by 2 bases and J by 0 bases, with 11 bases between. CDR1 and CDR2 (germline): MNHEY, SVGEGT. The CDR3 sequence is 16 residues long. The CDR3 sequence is CASSYDSPTSGNTIYF. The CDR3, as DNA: TGTGCCAGCAGTTACGACTCACCGACCTCTGGAAACACCATATATTTT.

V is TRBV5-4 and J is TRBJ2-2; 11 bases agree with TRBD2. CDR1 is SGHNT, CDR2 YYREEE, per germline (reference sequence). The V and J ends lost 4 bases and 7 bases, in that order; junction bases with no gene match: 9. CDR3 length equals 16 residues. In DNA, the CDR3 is TGTGCCAGCAGCCCACGTAGCGGGGGGGCGATCGGGGAGCTGTTTTTT. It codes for CASSPRSGGAIGELFF.

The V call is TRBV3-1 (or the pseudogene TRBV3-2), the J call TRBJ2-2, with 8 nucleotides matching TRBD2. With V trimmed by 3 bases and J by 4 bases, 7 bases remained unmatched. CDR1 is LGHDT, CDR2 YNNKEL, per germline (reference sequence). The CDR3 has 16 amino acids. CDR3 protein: CASSHPGLGPTGELFF. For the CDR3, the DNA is TGTGCCAGCAGCCACCCGGGACTAGGTCCCACCGGGGAGCTGTTTTTT.

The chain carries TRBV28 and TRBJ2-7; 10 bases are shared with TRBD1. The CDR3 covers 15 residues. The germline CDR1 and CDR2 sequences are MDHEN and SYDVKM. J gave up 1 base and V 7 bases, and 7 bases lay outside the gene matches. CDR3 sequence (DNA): TGTGCCAGCACGACCCCGGGACAGGGGTCCTACGAGCAGTACTTC. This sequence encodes CASTTPGQGSYEQYF.

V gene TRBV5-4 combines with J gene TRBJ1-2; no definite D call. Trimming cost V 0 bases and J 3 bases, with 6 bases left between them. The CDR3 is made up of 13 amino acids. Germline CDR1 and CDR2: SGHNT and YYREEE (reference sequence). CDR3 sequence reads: CASSLGGDYGYTF. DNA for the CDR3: TGTGCCAGCAGCTTGGGGGGAGACTATGGCTACACCTTC. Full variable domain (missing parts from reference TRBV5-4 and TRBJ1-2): ETGVTQSPTHLIKTRGQQVTLRCSSQSGHNTVSWYQQALGQGPQFIFQYYREEENGRGNFPPRFSGLQFPNYSSELNVNALELDDSALYLCASSLGGDYGYTFGSGTRLTVV.

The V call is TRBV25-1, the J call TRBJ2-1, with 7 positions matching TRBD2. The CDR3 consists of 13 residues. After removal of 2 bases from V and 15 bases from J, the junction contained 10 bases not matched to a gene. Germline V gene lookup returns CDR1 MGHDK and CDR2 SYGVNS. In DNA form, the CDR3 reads TGTGCCAGCAGTGAACCGGGACTATTTATTTTGTTCTTC. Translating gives CASSEPGLFILFF.

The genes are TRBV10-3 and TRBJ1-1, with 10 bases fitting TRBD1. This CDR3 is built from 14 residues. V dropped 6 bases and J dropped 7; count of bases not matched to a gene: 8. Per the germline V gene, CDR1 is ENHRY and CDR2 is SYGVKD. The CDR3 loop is CAISAGTGAFEAFF. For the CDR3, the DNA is TGTGCCATCAGCGCCGGGACAGGGGCCTTTGAAGCTTTCTTT.

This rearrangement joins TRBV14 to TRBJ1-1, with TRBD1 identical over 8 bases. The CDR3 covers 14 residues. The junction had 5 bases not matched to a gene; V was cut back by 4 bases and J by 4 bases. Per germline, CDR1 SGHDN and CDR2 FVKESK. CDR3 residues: CASSPGTGGTEAFF. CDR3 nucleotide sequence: TGTGCCAGCAGCCCAGGAACAGGGGGCACTGAAGCTTTCTTT.

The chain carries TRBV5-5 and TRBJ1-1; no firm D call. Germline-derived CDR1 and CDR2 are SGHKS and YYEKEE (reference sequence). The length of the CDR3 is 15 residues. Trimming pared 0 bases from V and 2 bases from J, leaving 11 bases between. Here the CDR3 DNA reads TGTGCCAGCAGCTTGGGAGGGTTGAGAAACACTGAAGCTTTCTTT. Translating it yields CASSLGGLRNTEAFF.

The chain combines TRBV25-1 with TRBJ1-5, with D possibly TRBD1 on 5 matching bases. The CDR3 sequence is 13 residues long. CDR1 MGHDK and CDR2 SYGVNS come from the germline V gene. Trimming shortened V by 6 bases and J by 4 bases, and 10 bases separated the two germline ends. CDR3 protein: CASRGAGNQPQHF. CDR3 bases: TGTGCCAGCAGAGGGGCTGGAAATCAGCCCCAGCATTTT.

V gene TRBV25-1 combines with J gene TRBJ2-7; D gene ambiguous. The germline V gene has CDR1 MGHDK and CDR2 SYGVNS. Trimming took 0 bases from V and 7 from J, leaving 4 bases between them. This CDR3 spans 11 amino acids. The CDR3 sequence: CASSEYTEQYF. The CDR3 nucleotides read TGTGCCAGCAGTGAATATACAGAGCAGTACTTC.

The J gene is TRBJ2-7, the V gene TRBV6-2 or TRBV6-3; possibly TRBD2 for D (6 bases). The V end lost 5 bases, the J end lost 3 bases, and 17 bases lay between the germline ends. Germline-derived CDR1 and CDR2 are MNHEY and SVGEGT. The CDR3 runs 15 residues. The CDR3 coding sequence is TGTGCCAGCAGTGATCCGGGAGCCTCCCGCTACGAGCAGTACTTC. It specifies CASSDPGASRYEQYF.

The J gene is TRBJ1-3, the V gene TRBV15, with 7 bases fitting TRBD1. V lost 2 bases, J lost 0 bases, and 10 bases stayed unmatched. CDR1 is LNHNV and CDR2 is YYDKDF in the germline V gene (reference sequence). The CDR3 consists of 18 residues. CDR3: CATSRPDNDRVSGNTIYF. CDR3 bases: TGTGCCACCAGCAGACCCGATAACGACAGGGTCTCTGGAAACACCATATATTTT.